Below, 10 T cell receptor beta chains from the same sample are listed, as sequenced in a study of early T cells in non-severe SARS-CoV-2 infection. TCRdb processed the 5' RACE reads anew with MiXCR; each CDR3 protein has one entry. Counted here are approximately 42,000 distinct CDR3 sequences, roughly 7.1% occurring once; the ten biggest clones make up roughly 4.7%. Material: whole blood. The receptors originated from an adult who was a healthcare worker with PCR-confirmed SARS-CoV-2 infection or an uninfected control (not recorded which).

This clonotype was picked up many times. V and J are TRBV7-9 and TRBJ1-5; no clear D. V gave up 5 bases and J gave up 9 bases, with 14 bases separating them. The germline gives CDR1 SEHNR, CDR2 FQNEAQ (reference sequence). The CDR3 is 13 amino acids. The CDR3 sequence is CASSLDTLSPQHF. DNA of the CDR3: TGTGCCAGCAGCCTCGACACCTTATCGCCCCAGCATTTT.

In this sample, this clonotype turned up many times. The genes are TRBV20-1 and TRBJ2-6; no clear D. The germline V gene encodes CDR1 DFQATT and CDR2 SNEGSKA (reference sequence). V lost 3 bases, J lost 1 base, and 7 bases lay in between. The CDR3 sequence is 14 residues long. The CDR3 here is CSARGISGANVLTF. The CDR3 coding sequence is TGCAGTGCTAGGGGGATTTCTGGGGCCAACGTCCTGACTTTC.

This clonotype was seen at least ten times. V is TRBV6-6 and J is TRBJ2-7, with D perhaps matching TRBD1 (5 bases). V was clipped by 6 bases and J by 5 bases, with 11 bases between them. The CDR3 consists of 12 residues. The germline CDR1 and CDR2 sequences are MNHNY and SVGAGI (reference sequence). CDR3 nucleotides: TGTGCCAGCAGGGGCAGGGAACACGAGCAGTACTTC. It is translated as CASRGREHEQYF.

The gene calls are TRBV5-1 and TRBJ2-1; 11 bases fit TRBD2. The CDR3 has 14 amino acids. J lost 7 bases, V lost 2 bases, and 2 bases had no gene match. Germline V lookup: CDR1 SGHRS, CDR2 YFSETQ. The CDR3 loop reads CASSLGTSGNEQFF. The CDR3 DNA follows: TGCGCCAGCAGCTTAGGGACTAGCGGTAATGAGCAGTTCTTC.

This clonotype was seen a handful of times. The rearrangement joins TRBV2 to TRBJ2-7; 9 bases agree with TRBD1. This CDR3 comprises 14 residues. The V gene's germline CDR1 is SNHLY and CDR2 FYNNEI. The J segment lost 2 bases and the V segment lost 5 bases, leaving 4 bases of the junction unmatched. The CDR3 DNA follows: TGTGCCAGCAGTACCGGGACAGGGCCCTACGAGCAGTACTTC. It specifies CASSTGTGPYEQYF. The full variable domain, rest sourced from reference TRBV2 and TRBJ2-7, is EPEVTQTPSHQVTQMGQEVILRCVPISNHLYFYWYRQILGQKVEFLVSFYNNEISEKSEIFDDQFSVERPDGSNFTLKIRSTKLEDSAMYFCASSTGTGPYEQYFGPGTRLTVT.

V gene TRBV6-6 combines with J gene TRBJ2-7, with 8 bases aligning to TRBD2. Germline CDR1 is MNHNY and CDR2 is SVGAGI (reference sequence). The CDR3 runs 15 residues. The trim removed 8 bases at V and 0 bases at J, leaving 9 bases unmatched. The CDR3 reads CASLDPAGASYEQYF. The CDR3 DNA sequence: TGTGCCAGCCTAGATCCAGCGGGGGCCTCCTACGAGCAGTACTTC.

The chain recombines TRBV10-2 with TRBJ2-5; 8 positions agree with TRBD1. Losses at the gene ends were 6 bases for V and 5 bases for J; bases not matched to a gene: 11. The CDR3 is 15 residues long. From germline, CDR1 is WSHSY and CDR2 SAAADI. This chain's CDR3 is CASRAEDRDEETQYF. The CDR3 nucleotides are TGCGCCAGCAGAGCCGAGGACAGGGACGAGGAGACCCAGTACTTC.

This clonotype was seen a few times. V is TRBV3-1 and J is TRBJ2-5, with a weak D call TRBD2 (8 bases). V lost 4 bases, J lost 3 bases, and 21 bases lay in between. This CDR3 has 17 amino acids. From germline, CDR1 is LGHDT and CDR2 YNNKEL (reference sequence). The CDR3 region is CASSPPGGGVLEETQYF. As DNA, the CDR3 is TGTGCCAGCAGCCCCCCGGGAGGGGGCGTCCTGGAAGAGACCCAGTACTTC.

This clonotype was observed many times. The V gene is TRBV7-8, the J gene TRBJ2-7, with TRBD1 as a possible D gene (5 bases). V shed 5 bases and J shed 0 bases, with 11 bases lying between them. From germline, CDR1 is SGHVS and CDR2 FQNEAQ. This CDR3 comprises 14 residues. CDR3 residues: CASSPTANSYEQYF. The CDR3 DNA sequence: TGTGCCAGCAGCCCGACAGCCAACTCCTACGAGCAGTACTTC. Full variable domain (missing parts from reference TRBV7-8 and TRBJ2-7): GAGVSQSPRYKVAKRGQDVALRCDPISGHVSLFWYQQALGQGPEFLTYFQNEAQLDKSGLPSDRFFAERPEGSVSTLKIQRTQQEDSAVYLCASSPTANSYEQYFGPGTRLTVT.

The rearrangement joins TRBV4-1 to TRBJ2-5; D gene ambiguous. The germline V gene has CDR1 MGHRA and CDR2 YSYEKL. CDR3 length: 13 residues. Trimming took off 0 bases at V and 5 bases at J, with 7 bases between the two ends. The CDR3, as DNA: TGCGCCAGCAGCCAAGACAACTATGAGACCCAGTACTTC. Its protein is CASSQDNYETQYF.